This TCR beta chain was documented in a study of identical twins. This clonotype was counted a few times. This CDR3 is 13 amino acids long. CDR1 is SGHRS and CDR2 is YFSETQ in the germline V gene. V was cut by 5 bases and J by 0 bases, with 9 bases left in between. Using its own MiXCR run on the 5' RACE reads, TCRdb lists one record per CDR3 protein. This sample carries roughly 480,000 distinct CDR3 sequences, approximately 24% of them seen once, and the ten largest clones take roughly 2.8%. This sample was also put to use in a study of T cells expressing NK-cell markers. That study adds: It was sorted CD3+CD56+NKG2C+, CD3+CD56+NKG2C- and CD3+CD56-NKG2C+ T cells that supplied the TCR beta repertoires. NKG2C+ dominant clonotypes from roughly 6 donors made up roughly 1.0-7.0% of CD8+ T cells. A handful of donors showed these clonotypes also leading the CD3+CD56-NKG2C+ fraction.

The gene calls are TRBV5-1 and TRBJ2-7, with D hard to call. This clonotype was sampled from a woman under 30 in good health. Sequenced material: CD4+ T cells sorted from blood. The CDR3 nucleotides are TGCGCCAGCAGGGACCTTATCTCCTACGAGCAGTACTTC. Residues: CASRDLISYEQYF.